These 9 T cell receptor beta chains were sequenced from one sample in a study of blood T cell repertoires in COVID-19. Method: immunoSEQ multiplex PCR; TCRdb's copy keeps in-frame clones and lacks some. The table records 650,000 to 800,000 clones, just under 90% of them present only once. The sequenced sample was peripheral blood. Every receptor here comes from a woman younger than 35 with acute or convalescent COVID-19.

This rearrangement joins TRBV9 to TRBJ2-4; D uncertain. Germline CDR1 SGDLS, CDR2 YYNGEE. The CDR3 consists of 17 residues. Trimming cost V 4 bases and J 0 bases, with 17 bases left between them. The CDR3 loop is CASSPRPQPVAKNIQYF. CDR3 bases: TGTGCCAGCAGCCCACGACCACAGCCCGTAGCCAAAAACATTCAGTACTTC.

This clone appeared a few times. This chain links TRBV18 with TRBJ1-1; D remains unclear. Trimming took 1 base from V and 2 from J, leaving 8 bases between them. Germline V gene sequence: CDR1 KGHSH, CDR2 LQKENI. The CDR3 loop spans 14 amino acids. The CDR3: CASSPQPINTEAFF. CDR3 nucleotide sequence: TGTGCCAGCTCACCACAGCCGATTAACACTGAAGCTTTCTTT.

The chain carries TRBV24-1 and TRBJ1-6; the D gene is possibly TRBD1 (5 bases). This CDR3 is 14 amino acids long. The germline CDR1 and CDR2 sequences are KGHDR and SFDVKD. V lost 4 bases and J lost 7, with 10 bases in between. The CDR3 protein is CATSEGALNSPLHF. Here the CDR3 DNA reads TGTGCCACCAGTGAAGGGGCCCTGAATTCACCCCTCCACTTT.

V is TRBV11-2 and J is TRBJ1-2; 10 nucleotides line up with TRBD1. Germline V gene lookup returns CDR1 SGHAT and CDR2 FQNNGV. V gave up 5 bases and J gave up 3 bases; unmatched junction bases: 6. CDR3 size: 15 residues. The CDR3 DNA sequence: TGTGCCAGCAGCCCTCGGGACAGGGGTTACTATGGCTACACCTTC. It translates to CASSPRDRGYYGYTF.

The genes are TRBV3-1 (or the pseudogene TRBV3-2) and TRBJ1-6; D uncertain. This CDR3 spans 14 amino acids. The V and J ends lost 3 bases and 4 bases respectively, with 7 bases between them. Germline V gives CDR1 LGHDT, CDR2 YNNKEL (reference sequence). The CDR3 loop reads CASSQTQYNSPLHF. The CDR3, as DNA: TGTGCCAGCAGCCAGACTCAATATAATTCACCCCTCCACTTT.

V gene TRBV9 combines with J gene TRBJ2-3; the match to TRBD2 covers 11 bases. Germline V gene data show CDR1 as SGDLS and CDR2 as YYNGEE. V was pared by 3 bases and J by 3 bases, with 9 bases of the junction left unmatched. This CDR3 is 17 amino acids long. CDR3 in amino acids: CASSGGSGGARTDTQYF. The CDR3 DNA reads TGTGCCAGCAGCGGAGGTAGCGGGGGGGCCAGGACAGATACGCAGTATTTT.

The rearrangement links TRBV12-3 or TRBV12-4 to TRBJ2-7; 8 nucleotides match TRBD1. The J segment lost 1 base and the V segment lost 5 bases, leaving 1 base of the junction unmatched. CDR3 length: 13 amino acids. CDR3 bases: TGTGCCAGCAGTCGGACAGGGTCCTACGAGCAGTACTTC. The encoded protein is CASSRTGSYEQYF.

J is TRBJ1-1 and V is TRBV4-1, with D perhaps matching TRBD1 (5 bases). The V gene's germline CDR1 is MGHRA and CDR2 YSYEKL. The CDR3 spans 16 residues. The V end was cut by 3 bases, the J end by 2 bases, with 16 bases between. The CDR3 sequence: CASSQKGYSPNTEAFF. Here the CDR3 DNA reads TGCGCCAGCAGCCAGAAGGGGTACAGCCCTAACACTGAAGCTTTCTTT.

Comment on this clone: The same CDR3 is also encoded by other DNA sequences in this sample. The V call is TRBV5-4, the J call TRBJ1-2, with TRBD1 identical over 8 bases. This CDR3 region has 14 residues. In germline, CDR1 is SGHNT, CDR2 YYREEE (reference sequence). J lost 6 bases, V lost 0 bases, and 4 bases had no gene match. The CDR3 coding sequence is TGTGCCAGCAGCTTGGGCCAGGGGGCGGATGGCTACACCTTC. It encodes CASSLGQGADGYTF.